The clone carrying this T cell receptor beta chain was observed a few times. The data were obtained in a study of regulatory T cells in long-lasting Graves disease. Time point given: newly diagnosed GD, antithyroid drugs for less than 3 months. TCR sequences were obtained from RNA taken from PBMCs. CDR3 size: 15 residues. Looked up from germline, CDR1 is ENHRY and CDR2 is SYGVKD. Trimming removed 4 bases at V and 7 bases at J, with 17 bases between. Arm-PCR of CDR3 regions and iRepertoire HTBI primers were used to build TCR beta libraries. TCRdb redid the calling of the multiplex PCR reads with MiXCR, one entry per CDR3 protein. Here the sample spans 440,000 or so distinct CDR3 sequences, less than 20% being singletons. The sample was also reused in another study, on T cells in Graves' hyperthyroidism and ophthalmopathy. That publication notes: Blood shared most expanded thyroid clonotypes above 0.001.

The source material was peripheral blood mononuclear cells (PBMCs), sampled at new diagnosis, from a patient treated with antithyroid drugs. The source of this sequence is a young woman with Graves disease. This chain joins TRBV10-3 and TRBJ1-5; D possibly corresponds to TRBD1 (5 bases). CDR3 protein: CAISGVEGVGQPQHF. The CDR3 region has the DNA TGTGCCATCAGTGGGGTGGAAGGGGTGGGACAGCCCCAGCATTTT.